The 15 T cell receptor beta chains in this list originate from one sample, sequenced in a study of OX40 agonist ivuxolimab in advanced cancers. Only in-frame clones appear in the TCRdb table, and some are missing; sequencing was by immunoSEQ multiplex PCR. This sample has about 71,000 clones; roughly 81% occur once, and the top ten carry over 4%. The specimen was CD4+ or CD8+ T cells sorted from blood, collected in a trial of the OX40 agonist ivuxolimab. The origin of the receptors is an adult with an advanced solid tumor such as melanoma, head and neck, liver or kidney cancer.

The rearrangement uses TRBV6-1 and TRBJ1-2; TRBD1 agrees at 12 bases. With 0 bases clipped from V and 4 bases from J, the junction kept 3 bases outside the gene matches. The CDR3 covers 16 residues. Germline V CDR1 and CDR2: MNHNS, SASEGT. CDR3 region: CASSEAGTGGAYGYTF. CDR3 nucleotides: TGTGCCAGCAGTGAAGCGGGGACAGGGGGCGCCTATGGCTACACCTTC.

This clone was seen just once. This chain uses TRBV9 with TRBJ2-3; D uncertain. The CDR3 sequence is 15 residues long. Germline values: CDR1 SGDLS, CDR2 YYNGEE. The V end lost 3 bases, the J end lost 5 bases, and 16 bases lay between the germline ends. As DNA, the CDR3 is TGTGCCAGCAGCGGAGCAAGCAATCTAGGAGATACGCAGTATTTT. Protein sequence: CASSGASNLGDTQYF.

CDR3: CASSLVPGNYGYTF. In nucleotides, the CDR3 is TGTGCCAGCAGCTTAGTCCCGGGGAACTATGGCTACACCTTC. The chain joins TRBV11-2 to TRBJ1-2, with D unclear. The CDR3 totals 14 residues. CDR1 and CDR2 (germline): SGHAT, FQNNGV. Between the trimmed V and J ends, which lost 1 base and 2 bases, there was a span of 8 bases. The full variable domain, with the rest looked up from reference TRBV11-2 and TRBJ1-2, is EAGVAQSPRYKIIEKRQSVAFWCNPISGHATLYWYQQILGQGPKLLIQFQNNGVVDDSQLPKDRFSAERLKGVDSTLKIQPAKLEDSAVYLCASSLVPGNYGYTFGSGTRLTVV.

This clone has just a few counts. The rearrangement joins TRBV29-1 to TRBJ2-3; the match to TRBD2 covers 11 bases. This CDR3 is 14 amino acids long. Germline V gene sequence: CDR1 SQVTM, CDR2 ANQGSEA. Unmatched junction bases numbered 4, after V lost 7 bases and J lost 1 base. The CDR3 sequence: CSGYSGRGTDTQYF. CDR3 sequence (DNA): TGCAGCGGATATAGCGGGAGGGGCACAGATACGCAGTATTTT.

The chain uses TRBV6-1 and TRBJ2-3; TRBD2 matches 10 bases. Trimming cost V 6 bases and J 6 bases; bases outside gene matches: 6. The V gene's germline CDR1 is MNHNS and CDR2 SASEGT. The CDR3 covers 14 residues. The CDR3: CASSLAGEVDTQYF. As DNA, the CDR3 is TGTGCCAGCAGCCTAGCGGGAGAGGTGGATACGCAGTATTTT.

The chain uses TRBV6-5 and TRBJ1-5; 10 nucleotides line up with TRBD1. Germline CDR1 MNHEY, CDR2 SVGAGI. The V gene end was trimmed by 0 bases and the J gene end by 12 bases; junction bases not matched to a gene: 5. The CDR3 contains 14 residues. CDR3 coding DNA: TGTGCCAGCAGTTACTCCCGCCGGGACAGGGGCCAGCATTTT. This codes for CASSYSRRDRGQHF.

The chain uses TRBV6-5 and TRBJ1-2; a possible D gene is TRBD1 (5 bases). Germline V CDR1 and CDR2: MNHEY, SVGAGI. Trimming pared 10 bases from V and 8 bases from J, leaving 20 bases between. The CDR3 has 13 amino acids. The CDR3 DNA reads as TGTGCCACGGGAGACAGCCGCCCTCGGGGCTACACCTTC. This translates into CATGDSRPRGYTF.

This chain connects TRBV18 to TRBJ2-7; no firm D call. CDR1 and CDR2 (germline): KGHSH, LQKENI. The CDR3 has 17 residues. Trimming took 1 base from V and 4 from J, leaving 20 bases between them. Here the CDR3 reads CASSPLPTTSIIYEQYF. Here the CDR3 DNA reads TGTGCCAGCTCACCACTCCCTACCACGTCAATTATATACGAGCAGTACTTC. Using reference TRBV18 and TRBJ2-7 for the parts outside the CDR3, the full variable domain is NAGVMQNPRHLVRRRGQEARLRCSPMKGHSHVYWYRQLPEEGLKFMVYLQKENIIDESGMPKERFSAEFPKEGPSILRIQQVVRGDSAAYFCASSPLPTTSIIYEQYFGPGTRLTVT.

This clone was recorded only once. This sequence joins TRBV5-4 and TRBJ1-5; D uncertain. V was pared by 4 bases and J by 4 bases, with 6 bases between. CDR3 length: 12 amino acids. Per the germline V gene, CDR1 is SGHNT and CDR2 is YYREEE (reference sequence). The CDR3 DNA reads TGTGCCAGCAGCCTGGAGAATCAGCCCCAGCATTTT. Translation: CASSLENQPQHF.

The V call is TRBV7-9, the J call TRBJ1-1; 8 bases are a match to TRBD1. The CDR3 is made up of 15 amino acids. Germline V CDR1 and CDR2: SEHNR, FQNEAQ (reference sequence). V shed 3 bases, J shed 2 bases, and the junction held 5 bases outside the gene matches. Here the CDR3 DNA reads TGTGCCAGCAGCTTCCAGACAGGGGCTAACACTGAAGCTTTCTTT. It yields the protein CASSFQTGANTEAFF.

The CDR3 region has the DNA TGTGCCTGTGAAGGTGGAAACACCATATATTTT. Residues: CACEGGNTIYF. This chain joins TRBV30 and TRBJ1-3; no reliable D call. The V gene lost 6 bases and the J gene lost 3 bases, with 6 bases spanning the gap. The CDR3 sequence is 11 residues long. The germline CDR1 and CDR2 sequences are GTSNPN and SVGIG (reference sequence).

V is TRBV30 and J is TRBJ1-3; 8 bases align to TRBD1. The CDR3 is 14 amino acids. The germline gives CDR1 GTSNPN, CDR2 SVGIG (reference sequence). V was pared by 3 bases and J by 4 bases, with 5 bases of the junction left unmatched. CDR3 amino acids: CAWSDRDRGNTIYF. The CDR3 bases are TGTGCCTGGAGCGACCGGGACAGGGGAAACACCATATATTTT.

This chain uses TRBV5-1 with TRBJ1-1, with TRBD1 identical over 8 bases. The germline gives CDR1 SGHRS, CDR2 YFSETQ. V dropped 2 bases and J dropped 1; count of bases not matched to a gene: 4. The CDR3 runs to 15 residues. CDR3 in amino acids: CASSFNRGKNTEAFF. The CDR3 DNA reads TGCGCCAGCAGCTTTAACAGGGGGAAGAACACTGAAGCTTTCTTT.

The chain joins TRBV7-9 to TRBJ1-2; D is unclear. In germline, CDR1 is SEHNR, CDR2 FQNEAQ (reference sequence). The ends were cut back, 5 bases at V and 6 bases at J, with 13 bases in the middle. This CDR3 is built from 13 residues. This chain's CDR3 is CASSPPGSDGYTF. The CDR3 DNA reads TGTGCCAGCAGCCCGCCAGGTTCGGATGGCTACACCTTC.

This chain connects TRBV19 to TRBJ1-1; D ambiguous. The V gene's germline CDR1 is LNHDA and CDR2 SQIVND (reference sequence). The V end lost 7 bases, the J end lost 3 bases, and 18 bases lay between the germline ends. CDR3 length: 15 amino acids. The CDR3 coding sequence is TGTGCCAGTACCCCCCCTGAAGGCAGATACACTGAAGCTTTCTTT. Encoded protein: CASTPPEGRYTEAFF.